This T cell receptor (beta chain) was documented in a study of cytomegalovirus exposure and HLA in healthy donors. Comment on this clone: Its antigen is as yet unknown.

The germline V gene has CDR1 SGHVS and CDR2 FNYEAQ. Trimming took 4 bases from V and 3 from J, leaving 19 bases between them. The CDR3 is 16 amino acids. Findings and caveats of the study: Using the classifier, cytomegalovirus status was reportedly diagnosed with high specificity and sensitivity. Productive rates of about 90% or about 30% were seen for most TCR beta V segments in an earlier analysis. Cytomegalovirus-associated TCR beta chains were listed, numbering 150 to 200.

The primer mix had 60 Vbeta and 13 Jbeta primers. Profiled with immunoSEQ multiplex PCR; TCRdb holds only in-frame clones, not every one. The sample lists over 150,000 clones; 80% to 85% were seen once. Sequencing was done on a sample of PBMCs. The sequence came from a boy younger than 10 in good health and CMV-seronegative. The chain employs TRBV7-6 and TRBJ2-7, with D maybe TRBD1 (6 bases). CDR3 amino acids: CASSSDRTTNLYEQYF. The CDR3 DNA sequence: TGTGCCAGCAGCTCTGACAGGACCACAAACCTCTACGAGCAGTACTTC. The variable domain in full, with the rest retrieved from reference TRBV7-6 and TRBJ2-7, is GAGVSQSPRYKVTKRGQDVALRCDPISGHVSLYWYRQALGQGPEFLTYFNYEAQQDKSGLPNDRFSAERPEGSISTLTIQRTEQRDSAMYRCASSSDRTTNLYEQYFGPGTRLTVT.